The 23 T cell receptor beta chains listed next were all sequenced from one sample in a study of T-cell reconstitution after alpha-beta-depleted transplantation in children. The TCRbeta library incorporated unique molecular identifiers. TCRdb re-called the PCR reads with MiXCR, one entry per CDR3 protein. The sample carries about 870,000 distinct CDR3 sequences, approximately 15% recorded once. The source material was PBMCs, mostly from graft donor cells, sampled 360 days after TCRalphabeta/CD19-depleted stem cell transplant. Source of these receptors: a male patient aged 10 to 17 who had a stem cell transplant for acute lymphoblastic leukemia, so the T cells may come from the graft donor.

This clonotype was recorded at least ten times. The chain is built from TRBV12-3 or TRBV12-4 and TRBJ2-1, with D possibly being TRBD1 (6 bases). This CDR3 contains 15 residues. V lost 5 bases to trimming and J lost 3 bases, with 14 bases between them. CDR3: CASSKQGAYYNEQFF. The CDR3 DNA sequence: TGTGCCAGCAGTAAACAGGGAGCGTACTACAATGAGCAGTTCTTC.

The CDR3 is CASSKRDSLSPLHF. The DNA for the CDR3 is TGCGCCAGCAGCAAACGGGACAGTCTTTCACCCCTCCACTTT. The V gene is TRBV5-1, the J gene TRBJ1-6; 7 bases fit TRBD1. Germline V gives CDR1 SGHRS, CDR2 YFSETQ. This CDR3 region has 14 residues. The ends lost 4 bases at V and 9 bases at J; junction bases unmatched: 7. The full variable domain, rest sourced from reference TRBV5-1 and TRBJ1-6, is KAGVTQTPRYLIKTRGQQVTLSCSPISGHRSVSWYQQTPGQGLQFLFEYFSETQRNKGNFPGRFSGRQFSNSRSEMNVSTLELGDSALYLCASSKRDSLSPLHFGNGTRLTVT.

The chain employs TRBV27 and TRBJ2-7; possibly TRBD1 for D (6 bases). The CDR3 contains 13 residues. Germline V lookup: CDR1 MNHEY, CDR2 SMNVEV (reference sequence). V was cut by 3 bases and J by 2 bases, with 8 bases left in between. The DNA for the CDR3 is TGTGCCAGCAGTTTCCAGGGGACCTACGAGCAGTACTTC. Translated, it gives CASSFQGTYEQYF.

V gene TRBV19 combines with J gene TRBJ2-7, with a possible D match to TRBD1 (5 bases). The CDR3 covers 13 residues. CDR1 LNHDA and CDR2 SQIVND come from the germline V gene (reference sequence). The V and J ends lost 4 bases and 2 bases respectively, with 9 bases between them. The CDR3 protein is CASSTGRAYEQYF. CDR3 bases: TGTGCCAGTAGTACCGGCAGGGCCTACGAGCAGTACTTC.

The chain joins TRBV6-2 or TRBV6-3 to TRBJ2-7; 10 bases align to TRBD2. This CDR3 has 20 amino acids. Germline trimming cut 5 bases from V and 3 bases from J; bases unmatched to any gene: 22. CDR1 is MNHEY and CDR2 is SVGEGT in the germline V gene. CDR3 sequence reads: CASSPTGEYLIAGGGYEQYF. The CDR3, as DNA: TGTGCCAGCAGTCCCACGGGAGAGTACTTGATAGCGGGAGGAGGCTACGAGCAGTACTTC.

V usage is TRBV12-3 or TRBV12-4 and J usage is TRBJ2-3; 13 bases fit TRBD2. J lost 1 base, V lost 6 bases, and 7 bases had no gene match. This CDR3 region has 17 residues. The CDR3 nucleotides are TGTGCCAGCAGACGTGGGACTAGCGGGACCCGCACAGATACGCAGTATTTT. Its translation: CASRRGTSGTRTDTQYF.

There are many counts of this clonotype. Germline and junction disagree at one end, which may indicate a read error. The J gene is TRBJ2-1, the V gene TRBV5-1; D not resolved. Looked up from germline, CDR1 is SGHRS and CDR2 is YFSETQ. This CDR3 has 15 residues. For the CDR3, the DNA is TGTGCCAGCAGCTTAGAACCGAGCTCCTACAATGAGCAGTTCTTC. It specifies CASSLEPSSYNEQFF.

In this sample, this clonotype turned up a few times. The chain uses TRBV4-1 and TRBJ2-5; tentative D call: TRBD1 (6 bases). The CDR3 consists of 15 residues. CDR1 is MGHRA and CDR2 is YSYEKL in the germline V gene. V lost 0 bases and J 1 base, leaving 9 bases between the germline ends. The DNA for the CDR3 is TGCGCCAGCAGCCAAGACTGGACAGCCCAAGAGACCCAGTACTTC. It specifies CASSQDWTAQETQYF.

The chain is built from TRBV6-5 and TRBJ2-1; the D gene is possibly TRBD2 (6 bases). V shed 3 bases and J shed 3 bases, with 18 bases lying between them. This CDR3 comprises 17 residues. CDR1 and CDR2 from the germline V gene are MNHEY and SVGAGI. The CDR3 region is CASSYSLPGEFYNEQFF. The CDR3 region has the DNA TGTGCCAGCAGTTATAGTTTACCGGGAGAATTCTACAATGAGCAGTTCTTC.

The CDR3 is CSARFDRAGVGELFF. CDR3 in DNA: TGCAGTGCTAGGTTCGACAGGGCGGGAGTCGGGGAGCTGTTTTTT. The V and J genes are TRBV20-1 and TRBJ2-2; D tentatively reads TRBD1 or TRBD2 (7 bases each). The CDR3 has 15 amino acids. The germline CDR1 and CDR2 sequences are DFQATT and SNEGSKA (reference sequence). V was shortened by 3 bases and J by 7 bases, with 18 bases between the two germline ends.

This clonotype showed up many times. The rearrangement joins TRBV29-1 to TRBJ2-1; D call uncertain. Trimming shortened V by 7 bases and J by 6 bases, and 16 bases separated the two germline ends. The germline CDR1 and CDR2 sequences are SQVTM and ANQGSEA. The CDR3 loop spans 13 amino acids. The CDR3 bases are TGCAGCGCAACGAGGCCCTATTCCAATGAGCAGTTCTTC. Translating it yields CSATRPYSNEQFF.

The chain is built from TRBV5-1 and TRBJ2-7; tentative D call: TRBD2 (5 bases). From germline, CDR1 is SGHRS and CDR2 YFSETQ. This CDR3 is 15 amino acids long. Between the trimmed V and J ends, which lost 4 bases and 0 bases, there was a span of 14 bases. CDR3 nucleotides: TGCGCCAGCAGCATCTCATGGACTGGCTCCTACGAGCAGTACTTC. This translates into CASSISWTGSYEQYF.

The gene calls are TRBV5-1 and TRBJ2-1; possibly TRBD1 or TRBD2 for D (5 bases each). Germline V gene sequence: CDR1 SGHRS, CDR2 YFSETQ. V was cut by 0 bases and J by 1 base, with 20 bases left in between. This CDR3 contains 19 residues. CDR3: CASSLGPGMAGASYNEQFF. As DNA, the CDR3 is TGCGCCAGCAGCTTGGGTCCAGGGATGGCGGGTGCGTCCTACAATGAGCAGTTCTTC.

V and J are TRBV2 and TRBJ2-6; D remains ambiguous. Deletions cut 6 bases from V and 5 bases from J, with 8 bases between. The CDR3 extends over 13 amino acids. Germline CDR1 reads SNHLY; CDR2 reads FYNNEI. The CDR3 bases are TGTGCCAGCAGGGTTGCTTGGGCCAACGTCCTGACTTTC. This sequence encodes CASRVAWANVLTF.

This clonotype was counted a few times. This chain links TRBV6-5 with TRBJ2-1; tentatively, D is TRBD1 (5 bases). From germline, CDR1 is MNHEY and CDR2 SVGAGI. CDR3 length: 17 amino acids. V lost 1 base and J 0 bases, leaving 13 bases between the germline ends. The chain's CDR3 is CASSYLQVRSSYNEQFF. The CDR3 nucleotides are TGTGCCAGCAGTTACTTACAGGTGCGAAGCTCCTACAATGAGCAGTTCTTC.

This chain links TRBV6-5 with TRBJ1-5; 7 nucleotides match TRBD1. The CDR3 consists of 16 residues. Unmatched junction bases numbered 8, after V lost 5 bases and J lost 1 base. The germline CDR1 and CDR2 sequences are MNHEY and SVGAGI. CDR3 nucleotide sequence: TGTGCCAGCAGTCCTGCGAACAGGGGAAGCAATCAGCCCCAGCATTTT. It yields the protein CASSPANRGSNQPQHF.

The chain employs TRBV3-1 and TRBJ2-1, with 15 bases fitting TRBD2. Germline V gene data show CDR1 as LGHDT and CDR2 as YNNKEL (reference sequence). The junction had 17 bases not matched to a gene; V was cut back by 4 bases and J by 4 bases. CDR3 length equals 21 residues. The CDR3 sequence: CASSPAQHPPGTSGRYNEQFF. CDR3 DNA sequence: TGTGCCAGCAGCCCAGCCCAGCATCCTCCCGGGACTAGCGGGAGGTACAATGAGCAGTTCTTC.

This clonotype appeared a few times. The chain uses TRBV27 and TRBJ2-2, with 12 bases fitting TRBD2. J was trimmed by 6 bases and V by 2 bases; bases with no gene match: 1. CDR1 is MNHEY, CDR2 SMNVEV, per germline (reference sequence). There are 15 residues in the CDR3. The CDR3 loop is CASSLLAGGPGELFF. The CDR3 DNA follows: TGTGCCAGCAGTTTACTAGCGGGAGGGCCCGGGGAGCTGTTTTTT.

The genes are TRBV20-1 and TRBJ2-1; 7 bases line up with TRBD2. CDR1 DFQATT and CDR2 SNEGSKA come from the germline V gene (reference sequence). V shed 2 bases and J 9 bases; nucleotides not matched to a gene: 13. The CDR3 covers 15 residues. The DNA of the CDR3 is TGCAGTGCTAGAAAAGCCGGGACTATCGATAGTGAGCAGTTCTTC. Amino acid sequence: CSARKAGTIDSEQFF.

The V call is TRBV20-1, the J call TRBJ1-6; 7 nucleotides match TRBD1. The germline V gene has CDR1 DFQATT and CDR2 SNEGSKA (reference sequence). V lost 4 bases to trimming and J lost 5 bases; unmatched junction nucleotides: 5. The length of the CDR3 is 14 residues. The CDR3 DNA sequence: TGCAGTGCTATGGAGGGGGCCCATAATTCACCCCTCCACTTT. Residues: CSAMEGAHNSPLHF.

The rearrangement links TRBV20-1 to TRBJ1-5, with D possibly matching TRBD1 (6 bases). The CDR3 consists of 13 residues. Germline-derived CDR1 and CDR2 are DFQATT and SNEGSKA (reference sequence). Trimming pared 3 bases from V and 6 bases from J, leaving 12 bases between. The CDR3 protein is CSARTGRGQPQHF. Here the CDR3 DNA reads TGCAGTGCTAGGACAGGCCGGGGTCAGCCCCAGCATTTT.

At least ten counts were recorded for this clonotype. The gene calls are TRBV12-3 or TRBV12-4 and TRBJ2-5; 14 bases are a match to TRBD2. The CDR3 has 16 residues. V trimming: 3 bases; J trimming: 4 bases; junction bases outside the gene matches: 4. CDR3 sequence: CASSLGLAGEGETQYF. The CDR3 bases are TGTGCCAGCAGTTTGGGACTAGCGGGAGAGGGAGAGACCCAGTACTTC.

Written as DNA, the CDR3 is TGCAGTGCTCTTCGAAGCCCGGTAGCCTTTAATGAAAAACTGTTTTTT. Translation gives CSALRSPVAFNEKLFF. The gene calls are TRBV20-1 and TRBJ1-4, with no clear D. This CDR3 contains 16 residues. V lost 5 bases, J lost 4 bases, and 20 bases lay in between. In germline, CDR1 is DFQATT, CDR2 SNEGSKA (reference sequence).